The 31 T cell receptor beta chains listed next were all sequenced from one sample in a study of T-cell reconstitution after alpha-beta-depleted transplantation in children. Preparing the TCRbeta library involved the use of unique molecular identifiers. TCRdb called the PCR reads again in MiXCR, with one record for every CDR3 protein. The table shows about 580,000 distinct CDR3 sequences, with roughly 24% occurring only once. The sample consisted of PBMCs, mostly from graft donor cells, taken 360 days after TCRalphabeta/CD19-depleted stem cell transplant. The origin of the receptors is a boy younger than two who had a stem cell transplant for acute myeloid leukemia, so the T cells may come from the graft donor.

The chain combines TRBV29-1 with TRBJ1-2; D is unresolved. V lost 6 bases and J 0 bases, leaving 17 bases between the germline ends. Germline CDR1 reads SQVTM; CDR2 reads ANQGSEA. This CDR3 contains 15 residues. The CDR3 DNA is TGCAGCGTCGCCGGTTGGCAGAGTCCTAACTATGGCTACACCTTC. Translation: CSVAGWQSPNYGYTF.

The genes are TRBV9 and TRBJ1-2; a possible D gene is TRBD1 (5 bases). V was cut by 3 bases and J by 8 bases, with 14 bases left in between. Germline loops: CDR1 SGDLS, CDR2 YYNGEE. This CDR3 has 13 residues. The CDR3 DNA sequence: TGTGCCAGCAGCGCTGCCGAGACAGCCGGCTACACCTTC. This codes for CASSAAETAGYTF.

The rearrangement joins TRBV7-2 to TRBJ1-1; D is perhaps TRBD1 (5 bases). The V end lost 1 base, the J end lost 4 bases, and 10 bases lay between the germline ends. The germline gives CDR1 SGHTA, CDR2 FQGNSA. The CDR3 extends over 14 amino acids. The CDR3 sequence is CASSLELGVTEAFF. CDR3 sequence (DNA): TGTGCCAGCAGCTTAGAACTAGGGGTCACTGAAGCTTTCTTT. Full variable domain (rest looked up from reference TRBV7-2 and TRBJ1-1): GAGVSQSPSNKVTEKGKDVELRCDPISGHTALYWYRQSLGQGLEFLIYFQGNSAPDKSGLPSDRFSAERTGGSVSTLTIQRTQQEDSAVYLCASSLELGVTEAFFGQGTRLTVV.

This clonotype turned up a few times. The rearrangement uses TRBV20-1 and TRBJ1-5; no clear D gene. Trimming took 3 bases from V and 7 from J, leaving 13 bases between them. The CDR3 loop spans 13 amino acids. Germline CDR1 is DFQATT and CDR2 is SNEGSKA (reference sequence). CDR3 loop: CSASLGGGQPQHF. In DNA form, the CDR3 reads TGCAGTGCTAGCTTGGGTGGCGGCCAGCCCCAGCATTTT.

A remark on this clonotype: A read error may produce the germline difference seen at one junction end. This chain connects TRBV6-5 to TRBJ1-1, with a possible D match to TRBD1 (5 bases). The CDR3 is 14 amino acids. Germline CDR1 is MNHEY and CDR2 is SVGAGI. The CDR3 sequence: CASSDSHVRGKAFF. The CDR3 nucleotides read TGTGCCAGCAGTGACTCGCACGTTCGGGGGAAAGCTTTCTTT.

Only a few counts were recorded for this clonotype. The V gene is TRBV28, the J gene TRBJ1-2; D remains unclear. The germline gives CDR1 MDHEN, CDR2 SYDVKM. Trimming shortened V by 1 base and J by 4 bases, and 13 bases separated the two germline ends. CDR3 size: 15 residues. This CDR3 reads CASSLLGPGIYGYTF. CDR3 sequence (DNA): TGTGCCAGCAGTTTATTAGGGCCGGGAATCTATGGCTACACCTTC.

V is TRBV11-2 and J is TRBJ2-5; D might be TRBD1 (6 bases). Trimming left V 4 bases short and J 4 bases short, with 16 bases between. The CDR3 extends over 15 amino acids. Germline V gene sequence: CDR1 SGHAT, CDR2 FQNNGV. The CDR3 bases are TGTGCCAGCAGCTCCACCGGGACATCCACAGAGACCCAGTACTTC. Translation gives CASSSTGTSTETQYF.

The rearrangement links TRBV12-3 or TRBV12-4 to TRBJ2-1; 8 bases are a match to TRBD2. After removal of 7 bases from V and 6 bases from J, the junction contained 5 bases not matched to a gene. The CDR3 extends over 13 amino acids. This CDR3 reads CASTGGAFNEQFF. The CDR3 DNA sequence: TGTGCCAGCACCGGGGGGGCTTTCAATGAGCAGTTCTTC.

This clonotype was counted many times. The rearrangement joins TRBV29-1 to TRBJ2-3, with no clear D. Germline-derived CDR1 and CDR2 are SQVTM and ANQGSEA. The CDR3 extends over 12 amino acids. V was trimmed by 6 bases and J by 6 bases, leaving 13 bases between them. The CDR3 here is CSVELGSDTQYF. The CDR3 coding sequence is TGCAGCGTCGAACTTGGTTCCGATACGCAGTATTTT.

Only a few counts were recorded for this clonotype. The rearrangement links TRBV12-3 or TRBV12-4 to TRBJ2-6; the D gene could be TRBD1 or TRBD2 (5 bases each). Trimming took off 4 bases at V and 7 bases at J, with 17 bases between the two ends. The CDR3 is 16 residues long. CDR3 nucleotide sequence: TGTGCCAGCAGTTCCGGGACCGGCGGACGAGCCAACGTCCTGACTTTC. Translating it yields CASSSGTGGRANVLTF.

CDR3 residues: CATSDPTRHYGYTF. In DNA, the CDR3 is TGTGCCACCAGTGACCCGACCAGGCACTATGGCTACACCTTC. The genes are TRBV24-1 and TRBJ1-2; D is unclear. Germline V gene sequence: CDR1 KGHDR, CDR2 SFDVKD. With 4 bases removed from V and 3 bases from J, the gap between germline ends came to 11 bases. The CDR3 length is 14 residues.

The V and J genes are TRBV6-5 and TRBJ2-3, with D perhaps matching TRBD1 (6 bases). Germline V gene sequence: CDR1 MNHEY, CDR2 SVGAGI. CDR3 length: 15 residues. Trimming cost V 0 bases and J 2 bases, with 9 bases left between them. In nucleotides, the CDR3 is TGTGCCAGCAGTTACTCGGACAGTTTCACAGATACGCAGTATTTT. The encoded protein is CASSYSDSFTDTQYF.

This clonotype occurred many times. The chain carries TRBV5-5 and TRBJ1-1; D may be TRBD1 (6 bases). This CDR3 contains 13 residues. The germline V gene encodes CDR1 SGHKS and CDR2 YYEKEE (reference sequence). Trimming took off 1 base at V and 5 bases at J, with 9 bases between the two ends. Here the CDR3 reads CASSLPGQTEAFF. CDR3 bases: TGTGCCAGCAGCTTGCCCGGACAGACTGAAGCTTTCTTT. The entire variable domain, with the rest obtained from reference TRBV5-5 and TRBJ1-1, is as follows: DAGVTQSPTHLIKTRGQQVTLRCSPISGHKSVSWYQQVLGQGPQFIFQYYEKEERGRGNFPDRFSARQFPNYSSELNVNALLLGDSALYLCASSLPGQTEAFFGQGTRLTVV.

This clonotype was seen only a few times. The CDR3 loop is CSVGAEEEAFF. CDR3 sequence (DNA): TGCAGCGTTGGCGCTGAAGAGGAAGCTTTCTTT. The chain recombines TRBV29-1 with TRBJ1-1; D ambiguous. From germline, CDR1 is SQVTM and CDR2 ANQGSEA. Trimming shortened V by 4 bases and J by 8 bases, and 11 bases separated the two germline ends. This CDR3 comprises 11 residues.

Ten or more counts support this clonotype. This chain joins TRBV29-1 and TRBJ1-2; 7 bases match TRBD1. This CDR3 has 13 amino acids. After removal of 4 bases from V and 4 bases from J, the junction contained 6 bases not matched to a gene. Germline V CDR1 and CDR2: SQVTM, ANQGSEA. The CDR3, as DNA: TGCAGCGTTGTGATAGGACAGGTCTATGGCTACACCTTC. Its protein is CSVVIGQVYGYTF.

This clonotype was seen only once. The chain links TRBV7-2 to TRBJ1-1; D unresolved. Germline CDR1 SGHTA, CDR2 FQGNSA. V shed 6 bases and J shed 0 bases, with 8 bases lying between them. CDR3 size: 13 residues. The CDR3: CASSLYMNTEAFF. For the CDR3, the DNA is TGTGCCAGCAGTTTATATATGAACACTGAAGCTTTCTTT.

CDR3 DNA sequence: TGCAGCGTTGAGGCAGGAACGGGCTATGGCTACACCTTC. It specifies CSVEAGTGYGYTF. J is TRBJ1-2 and V is TRBV29-1, with unresolved D. The V gene lost 3 bases and the J gene lost 4 bases, with 12 bases spanning the gap. Germline values: CDR1 SQVTM, CDR2 ANQGSEA. The length of the CDR3 is 13 residues.

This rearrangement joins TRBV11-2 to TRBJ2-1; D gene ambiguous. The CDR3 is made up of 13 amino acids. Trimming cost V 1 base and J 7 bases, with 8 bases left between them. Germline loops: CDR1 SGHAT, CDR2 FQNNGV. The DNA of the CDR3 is TGTGCCAGCAGCTTAGTCTTTAGGAATGAGCAGTTCTTC. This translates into CASSLVFRNEQFF.

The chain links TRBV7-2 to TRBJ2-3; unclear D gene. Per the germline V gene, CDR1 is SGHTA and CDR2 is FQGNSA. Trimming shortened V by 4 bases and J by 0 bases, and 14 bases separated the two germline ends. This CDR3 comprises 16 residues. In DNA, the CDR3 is TGTGCCAGCAGCTCCTCCGGACGATCTAGCACAGATACGCAGTATTTT. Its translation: CASSSSGRSSTDTQYF. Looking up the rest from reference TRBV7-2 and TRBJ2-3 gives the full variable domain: GAGVSQSPSNKVTEKGKDVELRCDPISGHTALYWYRQSLGQGLEFLIYFQGNSAPDKSGLPSDRFSAERTGGSVSTLTIQRTQQEDSAVYLCASSSSGRSSTDTQYFGPGTRLTVL.

CDR3 region: CASWGLGDNSYEQYV. CDR3 nucleotides: TGTGCCAGCTGGGGACTAGGGGATAATTCTTACGAGCAGTACGTC. The V and J genes are TRBV9 and TRBJ2-7; 8 nucleotides line up with TRBD2. The CDR3 runs 15 residues. Germline V gene data show CDR1 as SGDLS and CDR2 as YYNGEE. V dropped 7 bases and J dropped 4; count of bases not matched to a gene: 13.

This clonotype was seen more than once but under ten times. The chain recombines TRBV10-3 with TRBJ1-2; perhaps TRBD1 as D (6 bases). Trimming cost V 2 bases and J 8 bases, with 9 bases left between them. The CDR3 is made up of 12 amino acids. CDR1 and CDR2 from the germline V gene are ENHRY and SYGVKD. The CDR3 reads CAISETGNGYTF. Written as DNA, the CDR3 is TGTGCCATCAGTGAGACAGGGAACGGCTACACCTTC.

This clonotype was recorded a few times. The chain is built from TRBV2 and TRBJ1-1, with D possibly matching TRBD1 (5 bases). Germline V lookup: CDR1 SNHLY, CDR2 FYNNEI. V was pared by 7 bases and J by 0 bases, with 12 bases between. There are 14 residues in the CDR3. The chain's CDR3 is CASTLRGMNTEAFF. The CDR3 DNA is TGTGCCAGCACTCTGAGGGGTATGAACACTGAAGCTTTCTTT. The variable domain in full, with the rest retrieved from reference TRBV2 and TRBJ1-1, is EPEVTQTPSHQVTQMGQEVILRCVPISNHLYFYWYRQILGQKVEFLVSFYNNEISEKSEIFDDQFSVERPDGSNFTLKIRSTKLEDSAMYFCASTLRGMNTEAFFGQGTRLTVV.

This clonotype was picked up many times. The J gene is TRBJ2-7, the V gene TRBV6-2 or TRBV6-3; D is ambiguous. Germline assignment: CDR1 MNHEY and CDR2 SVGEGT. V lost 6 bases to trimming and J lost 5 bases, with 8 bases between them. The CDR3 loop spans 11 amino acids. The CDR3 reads CASSHGNEQYF. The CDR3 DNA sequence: TGTGCCAGCAGCCACGGAAACGAGCAGTACTTC.

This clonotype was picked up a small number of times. CDR3 region: CSARPGTAYEQYV. The CDR3 DNA sequence: TGCAGTGCGCGCCCCGGGACAGCCTACGAGCAGTACGTC. This chain connects TRBV20-1 to TRBJ2-7; 7 nucleotides agree with TRBD1. Per germline, CDR1 DFQATT and CDR2 SNEGSKA (reference sequence). CDR3 length: 13 amino acids. Trimming cost V 6 bases and J 2 bases; bases outside gene matches: 7.

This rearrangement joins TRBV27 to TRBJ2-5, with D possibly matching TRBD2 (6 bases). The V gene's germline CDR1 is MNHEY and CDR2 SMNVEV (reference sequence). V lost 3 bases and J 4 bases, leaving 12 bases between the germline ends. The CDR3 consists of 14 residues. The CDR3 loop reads CASSLAGMGETQYF. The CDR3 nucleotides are TGTGCCAGCAGTTTGGCGGGGATGGGAGAGACCCAGTACTTC.

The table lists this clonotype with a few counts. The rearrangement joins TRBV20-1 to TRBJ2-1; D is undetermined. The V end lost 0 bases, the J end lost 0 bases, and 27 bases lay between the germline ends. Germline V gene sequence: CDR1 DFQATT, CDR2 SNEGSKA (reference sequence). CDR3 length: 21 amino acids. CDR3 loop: CSARDPLRSQAPRSSYNEQFF. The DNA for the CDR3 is TGCAGTGCTAGAGATCCGCTTAGGTCGCAGGCCCCCCGGAGCTCCTACAATGAGCAGTTCTTC.

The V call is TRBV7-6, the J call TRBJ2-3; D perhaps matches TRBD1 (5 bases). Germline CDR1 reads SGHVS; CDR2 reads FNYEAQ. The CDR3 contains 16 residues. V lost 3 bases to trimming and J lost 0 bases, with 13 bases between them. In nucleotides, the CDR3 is TGTGCCAGCAGCTTGCAGGGTCGATCTAGCACAGATACGCAGTATTTT. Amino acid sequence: CASSLQGRSSTDTQYF.

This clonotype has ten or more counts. The CDR3 DNA reads as TGCGCCAGTCAGCCGGGACTCGGCACAGATACGCAGTATTTT. This gives the protein CASQPGLGTDTQYF. V usage is TRBV5-1 and J usage is TRBJ2-3, with a possible D match to TRBD2 (6 bases). V lost 8 bases, J lost 1 base, and 14 bases lay in between. CDR1 SGHRS and CDR2 YFSETQ come from the germline V gene. This CDR3 region has 14 residues.

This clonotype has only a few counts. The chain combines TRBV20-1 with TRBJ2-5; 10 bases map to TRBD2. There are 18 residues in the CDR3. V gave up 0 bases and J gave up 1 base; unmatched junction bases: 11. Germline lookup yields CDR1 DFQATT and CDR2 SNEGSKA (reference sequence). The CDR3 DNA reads TGCAGTGCTAGAGATGTGTCAAGCGGGGGGGAAAGCCAAGAGACCCAGTACTTC. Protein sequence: CSARDVSSGGESQETQYF.

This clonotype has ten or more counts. This chain's CDR3 is CAISRNPYEQYV. The CDR3 nucleotides are TGTGCCATCAGCCGGAACCCTTACGAGCAGTACGTC. The chain links TRBV10-3 to TRBJ2-7, with no clear D. CDR1 is ENHRY, CDR2 SYGVKD, per germline. This CDR3 spans 12 amino acids. V shed 6 bases and J shed 4 bases, with 10 bases lying between them.

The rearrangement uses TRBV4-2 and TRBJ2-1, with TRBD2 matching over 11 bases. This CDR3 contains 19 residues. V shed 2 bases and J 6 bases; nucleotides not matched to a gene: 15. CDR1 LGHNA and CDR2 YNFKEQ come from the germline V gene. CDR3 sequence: CASSQPLGSSGGSSNEQFF. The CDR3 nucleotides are TGTGCCAGCAGCCAACCCCTGGGGTCTAGCGGGGGGTCTAGCAATGAGCAGTTCTTC.